This T cell receptor beta chain was profiled in a study of T cells after posttransplantation cyclophosphamide. Findings and limits, study-wide: After PTCy, TRB diversity resembled that of CNI/methotrexate controls. Skin or GI-infiltrating T cells shared few TRB sequences with blood. Later post-transplant blood repertoires were often dominated by donor CD8+ memory clones.

The table came from immunoSEQ multiplex PCR; TCRdb's copy has only in-frame clones and leaves some out. This sample carries more than 10,000 clones, none of them present only once. Cyclophosphamide on days +3 and +4 followed busulfan-fludarabine conditioning and a marrow graft. The V gene end was trimmed by 4 bases and the J gene end by 5 bases; junction bases not matched to a gene: 3. The CDR3 has 14 amino acids. Germline V gene data show CDR1 as SGHRS and CDR2 as YFSETQ. This clone was seen ten or more times. Its antigen is currently unknown. Specimen: PBMCs, collected after allogeneic stem cell transplant with posttransplant cyclophosphamide. V usage is TRBV5-1 and J usage is TRBJ2-7, with TRBD2 matching 13 bases. This clonotype was sampled from a female patient aged 40 to 55 who received an allogeneic stem cell transplant from an unrelated donor, was CMV-positive, and had acute GVHD only. Among the T cells, some may be from the graft donor. The CDR3 is CASSIGLAGDEQYV. DNA of the CDR3: TGCGCCAGCAGCATCGGACTAGCGGGGGACGAGCAGTACGTC.